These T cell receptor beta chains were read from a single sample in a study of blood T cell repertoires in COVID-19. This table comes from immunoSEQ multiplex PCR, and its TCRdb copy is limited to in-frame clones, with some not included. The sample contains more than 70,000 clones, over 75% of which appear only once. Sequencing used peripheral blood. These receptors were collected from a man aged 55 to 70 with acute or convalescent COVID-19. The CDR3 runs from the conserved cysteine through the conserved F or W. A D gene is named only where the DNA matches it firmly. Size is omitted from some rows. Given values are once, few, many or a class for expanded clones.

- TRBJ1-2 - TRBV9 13 CASSITENYGYTF TGTGCCAGCAGCATAACAGAGAACTATGGCTACACCTTC
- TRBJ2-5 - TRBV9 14 CASSVGGQTETQYF TGTGCCAGCAGCGTAGGGGGGCAGACAGAGACCCAGTACTTC
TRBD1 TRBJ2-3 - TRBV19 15 CASSIRDRGTDTQYF TGTGCCAGTAGTATACGGGACAGGGGAACAGATACGCAGTATTTT
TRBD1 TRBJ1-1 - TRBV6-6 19 CASSNYLRDRAGGNTEAFF TGTGCCAGCAGCAACTATCTTCGGGACAGAGCTGGGGGGAACACTGAAGCTTTCTTT
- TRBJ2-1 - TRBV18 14 CASSPTHTYNEQFF TGTGCCAGCTCACCCACTCATACCTACAATGAGCAGTTCTTC
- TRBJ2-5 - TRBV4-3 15 CASSQESGSQETQYF TGCGCCAGCAGCCAAGAGTCCGGGAGCCAAGAGACCCAGTACTTC
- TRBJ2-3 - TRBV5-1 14 CASSLDSSTDTQYF TGCGCCAGCAGCTTGGATTCTAGCACAGATACGCAGTATTTT
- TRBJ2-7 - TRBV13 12 CASSFHSYEQYF TGTGCCAGCAGCTTCCACTCCTACGAGCAGTACTTC
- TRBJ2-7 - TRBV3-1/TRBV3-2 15 CASSQGFDSPYEQYF TGTGCCAGCAGCCAAGGGTTCGACAGCCCCTACGAGCAGTACTTC
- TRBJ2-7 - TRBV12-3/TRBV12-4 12 CASSLSGVEQYF TGTGCCAGCAGTTTATCGGGGGTCGAGCAGTACTTC
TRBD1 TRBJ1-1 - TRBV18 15 CASSPGTGRNTEAFF TGTGCCAGCTCACCCGGGACAGGCAGGAACACTGAAGCTTTCTTT
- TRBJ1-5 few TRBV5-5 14 CASSLDAQGQPQHF TGTGCCAGCAGCTTGGATGCGCAGGGCCAGCCCCAGCATTTT
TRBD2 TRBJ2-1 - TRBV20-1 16 CSASKGLAGGYNEQFF TGCAGTGCTAGTAAGGGACTAGCGGGGGGGTACAATGAGCAGTTCTTC
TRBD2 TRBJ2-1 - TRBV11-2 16 CASSLLGGRAPNEQFF TGTGCCAGCAGCTTATTAGGCGGGAGGGCTCCCAATGAGCAGTTCTTC
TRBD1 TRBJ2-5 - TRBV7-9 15 CASSRRNRGVETQYF TGTGCCAGCAGCCGACGGAACAGGGGGGTAGAGACCCAGTACTTC
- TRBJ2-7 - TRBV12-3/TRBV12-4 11 CASSLGAGQYF TGTGCCAGCAGTTTAGGGGCAGGGCAGTACTTC
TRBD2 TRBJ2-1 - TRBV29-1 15 CSVEGASGRAREQFF TGCAGCGTTGAAGGTGCAAGCGGGAGGGCCAGAGAGCAGTTCTTC
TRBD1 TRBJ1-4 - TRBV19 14 CASSTTGYNEKLFF TGTGCCAGTAGTACGACAGGGTATAATGAAAAACTGTTTTTT
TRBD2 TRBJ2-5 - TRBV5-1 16 CASRPTSGRARETQYF TGCGCCAGCAGACCAACTAGCGGGAGGGCCCGGGAGACCCAGTACTTC
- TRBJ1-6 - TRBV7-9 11 CASSLNSPLHF TGTGCCAGCAGCCTTAATTCACCCCTCCACTTT
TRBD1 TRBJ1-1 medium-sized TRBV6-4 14 CASSSGQGGTEAFF TGTGCCAGCAGTTCGGGACAGGGTGGGACTGAAGCTTTCTTT
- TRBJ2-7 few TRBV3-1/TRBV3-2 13 CASSTGISYEQYF TGTGCCAGCAGCACAGGGATTTCTTACGAGCAGTACTTC
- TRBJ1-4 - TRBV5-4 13 CASSQAGNEKLFF TGTGCCAGCAGCCAAGCCGGGAATGAAAAACTGTTTTTT
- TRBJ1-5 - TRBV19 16 CASSTSARQSNQPQHF TGTGCCAGTAGTACCTCCGCTCGACAGAGCAATCAGCCCCAGCATTTT
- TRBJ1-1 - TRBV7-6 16 CASSLFDAGTYTEAFF TGTGCCAGCAGCCTCTTTGACGCCGGGACATACACTGAAGCTTTCTTT
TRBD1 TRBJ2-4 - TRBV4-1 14 CASSGTAQWNIQYF TGCGCCAGCAGCGGGACAGCCCAGTGGAACATTCAGTACTTC
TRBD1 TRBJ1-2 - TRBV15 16 CATSRGTGGTSYGYTF TGTGCCACCAGCAGGGGGACAGGGGGAACCAGTTATGGCTACACCTTC
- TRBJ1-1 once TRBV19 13 CASSPIRGTEAFF TGTGCCAGTAGCCCGATTAGGGGGACTGAAGCTTTCTTT
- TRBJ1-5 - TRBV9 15 CASSVGVNGNQPQHF TGTGCCAGCAGCGTAGGAGTCAATGGCAATCAGCCCCAGCATTTT
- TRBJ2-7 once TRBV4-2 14 CASSARGQSYEQYF TGTGCCAGCAGCGCGCGGGGGCAGAGCTACGAGCAGTACTTC
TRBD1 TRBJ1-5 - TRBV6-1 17 CASSGRTGAVSNQPQHF TGTGCCAGCAGTGGACGGACAGGTGCTGTGAGCAATCAGCCCCAGCATTTT
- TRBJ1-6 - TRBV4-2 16 CASSQDNGRKNSPLHF TGTGCCAGCAGCCAAGACAACGGTAGAAAAAATTCACCCCTCCACTTT
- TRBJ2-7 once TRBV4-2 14 CASSELGRGYEQYF TGTGCCAGCAGCGAACTAGGCAGGGGCTACGAGCAGTACTTC
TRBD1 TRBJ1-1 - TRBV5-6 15 CASSPTTGGNTEAFF TGTGCCAGCAGCCCAACGACAGGGGGTAACACTGAAGCTTTCTTT
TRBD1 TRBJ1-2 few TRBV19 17 CASTNPAPRQGNYGYTF TGTGCCAGTACCAACCCCGCCCCCCGACAGGGGAACTATGGCTACACCTTC
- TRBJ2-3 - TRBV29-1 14 CSVGGRGPTDTQYF TGCAGCGTTGGGGGCAGGGGCCCCACAGATACGCAGTATTTT
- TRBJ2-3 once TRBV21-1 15 CASSLEVGGQKTQYF TGTGCCAGCAGTCTCGAGGTCGGCGGACAGAAGACGCAGTATTTT
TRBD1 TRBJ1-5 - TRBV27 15 CASSRGQGPHQPQHF TGTGCCAGCAGTCGGGGACAGGGACCTCATCAGCCCCAGCATTTT
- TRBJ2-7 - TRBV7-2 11 CASGHSYEQYF TGTGCCAGCGGCCACTCCTACGAGCAGTACTTC
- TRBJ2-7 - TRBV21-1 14 CASSGLVLNYEQYF TGTGCCAGCAGCGGACTAGTCCTGAACTACGAGCAGTACTTC
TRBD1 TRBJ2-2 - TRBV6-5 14 CAGGTGWDTGELFF TGTGCCGGGGGGACAGGGTGGGACACCGGGGAGCTGTTTTTT
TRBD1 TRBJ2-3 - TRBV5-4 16 CASSRPTGALTDTQYF TGTGCCAGCAGCAGACCGACAGGGGCCCTCACAGATACGCAGTATTTT
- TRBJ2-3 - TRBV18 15 CASSPPGHGLQTQYF TGTGCCAGCTCACCTCCGGGACACGGACTGCAAACGCAGTATTTT
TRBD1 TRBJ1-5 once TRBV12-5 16 CASGLVQGQGVQPQHF TGTGCTAGTGGTTTGGTACAGGGACAGGGGGTTCAGCCCCAGCATTTT
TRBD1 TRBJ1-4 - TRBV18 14 CASSSTGTNEKLFF TGTGCCAGCTCATCGACAGGGACTAATGAAAAACTGTTTTTT
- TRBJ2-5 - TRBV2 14 CASSEETRGGTQYF TGTGCCAGCAGTGAAGAGACTAGGGGGGGGACCCAGTACTTC
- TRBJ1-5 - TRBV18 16 CASSPRQDESNQPQHF TGTGCCAGCTCACCGCGACAGGATGAGAGCAATCAGCCCCAGCATTTT
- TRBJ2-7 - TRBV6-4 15 CASSEMTSGVHEQYF TGTGCCAGCAGTGAAATGACTTCGGGAGTCCACGAGCAGTACTTC
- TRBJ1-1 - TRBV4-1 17 CASSQDSLWTESTEAFF TGCGCCAGCAGCCAAGATTCACTTTGGACAGAAAGCACTGAAGCTTTCTTT
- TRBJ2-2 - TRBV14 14 CASSQSGLFGELFF TGTGCCAGCAGCCAATCTGGACTTTTCGGGGAGCTGTTTTTT
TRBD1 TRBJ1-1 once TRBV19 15 CASSIRQGRSPEAFF TGTGCCAGTAGTATAAGACAGGGAAGGAGCCCTGAAGCTTTCTTT
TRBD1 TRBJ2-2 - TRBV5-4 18 CASSGTDLSSHTPGELFF TGTGCCAGCAGCGGGACAGACCTCTCCTCCCACACCCCCGGGGAGCTGTTTTTT
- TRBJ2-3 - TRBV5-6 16 CASSSLHRDSTDTQYF TGTGCCAGCAGCTCCCTCCACAGGGACAGCACAGATACGCAGTATTTT
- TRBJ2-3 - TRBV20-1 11 CSATRHDTQYF TGCAGTGCTACCCGACACGATACGCAGTATTTT